This note documents a single TCR beta chain sequence. No antigen is known for it. V shed 0 bases, J shed 6 bases, and the junction held 1 base outside the gene matches. Germline V gene data show CDR1 as GTSNPN and CDR2 as SVGIG (reference sequence). The CDR3 loop spans 13 amino acids. A single heparinised draw of around 0.11 L on average was taken per donor. The sample belongs to a study of beta chain features in type 1 diabetes. Whole-study findings and limits: TCRB CDR3s from Type 1 diabetes patients were moderately but significantly shorter in all four CD4+ subsets. Whether HLA type affects TCRB rearrangement stayed undetermined in the present work. Sequencing the cDNA could make cells with high TCR expression show up more than they should. VDJ junctions from patients with type 1 diabetes contained fewer insertions and more deletions.

Sequencing targeted expressed TCRB transcripts, as all isolated RNA had been reverse transcribed. The table came from immunoSEQ multiplex PCR; TCRdb's copy has only in-frame clones and leaves some out. The table shows under 300,000 clones, with over 20% occurring only once. Sequenced material: naive CD4+ T cells from blood. The chain recombines TRBV30 with TRBJ1-5; 8 nucleotides align to TRBD1. This TCR was sampled from a woman in her 40s with type 1 diabetes. The CDR3 DNA follows: TGTGCCTGGAGTGTGACAGGGGCTCAGCCCCAGCATTTT. Protein sequence: CAWSVTGAQPQHF.